The sequence of this T cell receptor beta chain was determined in a study of OX40 agonist ivuxolimab in advanced cancers. Study-wide results and limits: CD8+ T cells (on average) carried more expanded clones than CD4+ T cells.

To note about this clone: Its antigen is not identified.

Only in-frame clones appear in the TCRdb table, and some are missing; sequencing was by immunoSEQ multiplex PCR. The data hold 60,000 or so clones, with around 92% observed a single time. Trimming stripped 8 bases from V and 2 bases from J, with 4 bases between. Germline values: CDR1 MNHEY, CDR2 SMNVEV (reference sequence). The CDR3 totals 10 residues. This receptor was obtained from an adult with an advanced solid tumor such as melanoma, head and neck, liver or kidney cancer. V and J are TRBV27 and TRBJ2-7; D is unresolved. The sample here was CD4+ or CD8+ T cells sorted from blood, taken in a trial of the OX40 agonist ivuxolimab. CDR3 residues: CASGAYEQYF. CDR3 DNA sequence: TGTGCCAGCGGTGCCTACGAGCAGTACTTC.